A single T cell receptor (beta chain) is shown here with its context. Its cognate antigen is unknown. CDR1 is LNHDA, CDR2 SQIVND, per germline (reference sequence). The CDR3 loop spans 21 amino acids. Trimming took 3 bases from V and 7 from J; bases not matched to a gene: 27. The PCR used 60 Vbeta and 13 Jbeta primers. Sequenced by immunoSEQ multiplex PCR; TCRdb stores in-frame clones only, minus some. The sample lists about 200,000 clones, around 83% occurring once. These data are taken from a study of cytomegalovirus exposure and HLA in healthy donors. Study in general: Earlier findings included roughly 120 million unique TCR beta sequences obtained from about 180 million T cells.

Overall study findings and caveats: A later analysis linked a missense variant in DCLRE1C to the trimming of TCR beta V and J genes. Per a later analysis, about 15,000 TCR beta sequences showed association with HLA alleles at 0.05 false discovery rate.

The TCR sequence derives from a woman in her 40s in good health and CMV-seronegative. The chain combines TRBV19 with TRBJ1-3, with 7 nucleotides matching TRBD1. Sequenced material: PBMCs. CDR3 in DNA: TGTGCCAGTAGTATGCGACAGGGAGCGTTTGATTCATCGGTAACCCGGAACACCATATATTTT. The encoded protein is CASSMRQGAFDSSVTRNTIYF.